These 18 T cell receptor beta chains came from one sample sequenced in a study of T cells in Graves' hyperthyroidism and ophthalmopathy. There were TCR beta CDR3 regions amplified from RNA transcripts. HTBI primers were used for first-round RT-PCR of the TCR CDR3. TCRdb redid the calling of the multiplex PCR reads with MiXCR, one entry per CDR3 protein. The sample gives 300,000 to 350,000 distinct CDR3 sequences, 16% of which show up once; approximately 33% is in the top ten. Specimen: blood. The receptors derive from a man aged 25 to 40 with Graves' hyperthyroidism.

This clonotype came up a few times. The V gene is TRBV30, the J gene TRBJ1-2; D is perhaps TRBD1 (5 bases). CDR3 length: 13 residues. Trimming removed 1 base from V and 8 bases from J, with 14 bases in between. Germline values: CDR1 GTSNPN, CDR2 SVGIG (reference sequence). CDR3 DNA: TGTGCCTGGAGTGCCCAGGGAAAATGGGGCTACACCTTC. Translated, it gives CAWSAQGKWGYTF.

This clonotype appeared a few times. The chain recombines TRBV25-1 with TRBJ2-1; D gene unclear. CDR3 length: 13 residues. Germline CDR1 reads MGHDK; CDR2 reads SYGVNS. V lost 1 base and J 6 bases, leaving 7 bases between the germline ends. CDR3 sequence: CASSEWAGNEQFF. DNA of the CDR3: TGTGCCAGCAGTGAATGGGCAGGCAATGAGCAGTTCTTC.

This clonotype was counted many times. The CDR3 reads CASSGGGKETQYF. The CDR3 DNA reads as TGTGCCAGCAGCGGCGGGGGGAAAGAGACCCAGTACTTC. J is TRBJ2-5 and V is TRBV2; 8 bases match TRBD2. Losses at the gene ends were 6 bases for V and 3 bases for J; bases not matched to a gene: 3. This CDR3 has 13 residues. The germline CDR1 and CDR2 sequences are SNHLY and FYNNEI.

This clonotype was seen a handful of times. This chain links TRBV20-1 with TRBJ2-7; D gene ambiguous. V lost 6 bases to trimming and J lost 6 bases, with 15 bases between them. Looked up from germline, CDR1 is DFQATT and CDR2 is SNEGSKA (reference sequence). The CDR3 covers 12 residues. CDR3 amino acids: CSARRMMGEQYF. The DNA for the CDR3 is TGCAGTGCGCGGCGCATGATGGGCGAGCAGTACTTC.

Turning to this clonotype: One end of the junction does not line up with germline, which may come from a read error. V is TRBV20-1 and J is TRBJ2-2; D could derive from TRBD1 or TRBD2 (5 bases each). The germline gives CDR1 DFQATT, CDR2 SNEGSKA (reference sequence). This CDR3 has 17 amino acids. CDR3 nucleotides: TGCAGTGCTAGAGACCACCCTCGCCAGGGTTACACCGGGGAGCCGTTTTTT. Amino acid sequence: CSARDHPRQGYTGEPFF.

The V and J genes are TRBV28 and TRBJ1-5; D not certain. V was clipped by 2 bases and J by 9 bases, with 11 bases between them. From germline, CDR1 is MDHEN and CDR2 SYDVKM. The CDR3 length is 13 residues. In nucleotides, the CDR3 is TGTGCCAGCAGTTTACCCGGGAGTCGGCCCCAGCATTTT. Amino acids: CASSLPGSRPQHF.

The chain couples TRBV11-2 to TRBJ1-1, with a tentative D call TRBD1 (6 bases). This CDR3 comprises 14 residues. Deletions cut 2 bases from V and 5 bases from J, with 12 bases between. Germline V lookup: CDR1 SGHAT, CDR2 FQNNGV. The CDR3 region is CASSLRTAMTEAFF. The CDR3 nucleotides are TGTGCCAGCAGCTTAAGGACAGCCATGACTGAAGCTTTCTTT.

This clonotype showed up many times. The chain links TRBV25-1 to TRBJ2-7; TRBD1 aligns across 9 bases. There are 21 residues in the CDR3. CDR1 is MGHDK and CDR2 is SYGVNS in the germline V gene. The J segment lost 2 bases and the V segment lost 1 base, leaving 21 bases of the junction unmatched. The CDR3: CASSEFRTPEHTGGIPYEQYF. DNA of the CDR3: TGTGCCAGCAGTGAATTTCGCACCCCAGAGCACACAGGGGGCATTCCCTACGAGCAGTACTTC.

This clonotype was detected many times. The chain has TRBV7-2 and TRBJ2-2, with D maybe TRBD2 (7 bases). Per the germline V gene, CDR1 is SGHTA and CDR2 is FQGNSA. The V end lost 2 bases, the J end lost 2 bases, and 21 bases lay between the germline ends. The CDR3 runs to 19 residues. The CDR3 bases are TGTGCCAGCAGCTTACTTTTGGGAGGGGGACACTTCAACACCGGGGAGCTGTTTTTT. This gives the protein CASSLLLGGGHFNTGELFF.

DNA of the CDR3: TGTGCCACCAGCGAGAGGGGGGGCGGGGAGCTGTTTTTT. Its translation: CATSERGGGELFF. The chain couples TRBV15 to TRBJ2-2, with D possibly TRBD2 on 7 matching bases. Trimming shortened V by 5 bases and J by 7 bases, and 11 bases separated the two germline ends. Germline CDR1 reads LNHNV; CDR2 reads YYDKDF (reference sequence). The CDR3 runs to 13 residues.

This clonotype was counted only a few times. The chain uses TRBV29-1 and TRBJ2-7; 11 bases are a match to TRBD2. The CDR3 loop spans 13 amino acids. In germline, CDR1 is SQVTM, CDR2 ANQGSEA. Trimming removed 4 bases from V and 2 bases from J; junction bases left unmatched: 1. The CDR3 coding sequence is TGCAGCGTTGGACTAGCGGGACCCTACGAGCAGTACTTC. Encoded protein: CSVGLAGPYEQYF.

This chain joins TRBV10-3 and TRBJ2-1; D may correspond to TRBD1 or TRBD2 (6 bases each). The CDR3 runs to 12 residues. CDR1 and CDR2 from the germline V gene are ENHRY and SYGVKD. Trimming took 0 bases from V and 13 from J, leaving 10 bases between them. The CDR3 sequence is CAISESLGGQFF. CDR3 in DNA: TGTGCCATCAGTGAGTCGTTGGGGGGCCAGTTCTTC.

As for this clonotype: It may be a read error: a sequence one base away is much more abundant. In DNA, the CDR3 is TGTGCCGGCTCACAGGGCCCGTACACTGAAGCTTTCTTT. This codes for CAGSQGPYTEAFF. V is TRBV18 and J is TRBJ1-1; D might be TRBD1 (6 bases). Germline CDR1 reads KGHSH; CDR2 reads LQKENI. CDR3 length: 13 residues.

This clonotype was counted ten times or more. The J gene is TRBJ2-7, the V gene TRBV6-2 or TRBV6-3, with 10 bases that match TRBD2. V was clipped by 4 bases and J by 0 bases; unmatched bases: 9. Germline lookup yields CDR1 MNHEY and CDR2 SVGEGT. The CDR3 sequence is 17 residues long. For the CDR3, the DNA is TGTGCCAGCAGTTTCGGACTAGCGGACCCTAGCTCCTACGAGCAGTACTTC. Translated, it gives CASSFGLADPSSYEQYF.

Notes on this clonotype: The junction and the germline gene differ at one end; a read error may be behind it. J is TRBJ2-3 and V is TRBV6-5, with D possibly being TRBD1 (6 bases). The CDR3 loop spans 15 amino acids. From germline, CDR1 is MNHEY and CDR2 SVGAGI. The CDR3 sequence is CARSYRASSTDTQYF. The CDR3, as DNA: TGTGCCAGGAGTTACAGGGCGTCTAGCACAGATACGCAGTATTTT.

The CDR3 nucleotides are TGTGCCAGCAGCCAGTCCCCGACAGGGGGCGAACGTCAGCCCCAGCATTTT. Protein: CASSQSPTGGERQPQHF. The chain employs TRBV5-5 and TRBJ1-5, with 10 positions matching TRBD1. There are 17 residues in the CDR3. Germline CDR1 reads SGHKS; CDR2 reads YYEKEE (reference sequence). The junction had 13 bases not matched to a gene; V was cut back by 4 bases and J by 6 bases.

The table lists this clonotype with a few counts. This chain links TRBV4-1 with TRBJ2-5; D is possibly TRBD2 (5 bases). The V gene's germline CDR1 is MGHRA and CDR2 YSYEKL. This CDR3 has 15 amino acids. V shed 4 bases and J shed 1 base, with 13 bases lying between them. CDR3 coding DNA: TGCGCCAGCAGCCGCACCAGACTATCCCAAGAGACCCAGTACTTC. This gives the protein CASSRTRLSQETQYF.

This clonotype appeared many times. The chain employs TRBV13 and TRBJ2-3; perhaps D is TRBD1 or TRBD2 (5 bases each). Germline V gene data show CDR1 as PRHDT and CDR2 as FYEKMQ (reference sequence). The CDR3 length is 14 residues. The V gene lost 5 bases and the J gene lost 2 bases, with 11 bases spanning the gap. CDR3 loop: CASSDRGSTDTQYF. The CDR3 bases are TGTGCCAGCAGCGATCGGGGCTCCACAGATACGCAGTATTTT.